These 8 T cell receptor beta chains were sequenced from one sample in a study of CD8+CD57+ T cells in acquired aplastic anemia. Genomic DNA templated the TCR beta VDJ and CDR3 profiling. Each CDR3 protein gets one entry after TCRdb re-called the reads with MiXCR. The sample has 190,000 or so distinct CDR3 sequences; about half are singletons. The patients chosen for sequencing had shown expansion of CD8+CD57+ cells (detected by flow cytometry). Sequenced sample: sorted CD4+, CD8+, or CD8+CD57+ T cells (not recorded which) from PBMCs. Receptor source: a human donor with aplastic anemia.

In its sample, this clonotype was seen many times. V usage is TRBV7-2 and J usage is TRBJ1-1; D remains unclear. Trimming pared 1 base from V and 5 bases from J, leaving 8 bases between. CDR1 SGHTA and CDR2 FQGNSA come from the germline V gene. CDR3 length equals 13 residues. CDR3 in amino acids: CASSLDRETEAFF. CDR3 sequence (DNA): TGTGCCAGCAGCTTAGATCGAGAGACTGAAGCTTTCTTT.

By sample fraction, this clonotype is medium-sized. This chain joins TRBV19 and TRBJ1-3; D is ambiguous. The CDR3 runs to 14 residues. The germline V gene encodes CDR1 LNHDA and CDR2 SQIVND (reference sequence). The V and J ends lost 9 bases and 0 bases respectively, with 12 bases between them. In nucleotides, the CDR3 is TGTGCCAGCGCCCTCCGTCACTCTGGAAACACCATATATTTT. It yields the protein CASALRHSGNTIYF.

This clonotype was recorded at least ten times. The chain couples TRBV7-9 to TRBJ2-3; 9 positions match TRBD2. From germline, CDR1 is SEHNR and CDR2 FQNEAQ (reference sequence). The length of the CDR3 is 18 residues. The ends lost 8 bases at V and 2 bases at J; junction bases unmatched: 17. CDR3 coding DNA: TGTGCCAGCCTCTCTCAGCGGGGGGACGAACTACCCACAGATACGCAGTATTTT. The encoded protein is CASLSQRGDELPTDTQYF.

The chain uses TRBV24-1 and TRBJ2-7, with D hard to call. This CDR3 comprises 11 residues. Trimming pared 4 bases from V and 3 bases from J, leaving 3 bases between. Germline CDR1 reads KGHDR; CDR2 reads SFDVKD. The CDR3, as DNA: TGTGCCACCAGTGACTACTACGAGCAGTACTTC. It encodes CATSDYYEQYF.

DNA of the CDR3: TGTGCCAGCAGCGGCCCCGGGACAGGGGCGGGGGGGTACGAGCAGTACTTC. It encodes CASSGPGTGAGGYEQYF. The chain links TRBV9 to TRBJ2-7; perhaps TRBD1 as D (10 bases). CDR3 length: 17 amino acids. CDR1 SGDLS and CDR2 YYNGEE come from the germline V gene. V dropped 3 bases and J dropped 4 bases, with 23 bases sitting between them.

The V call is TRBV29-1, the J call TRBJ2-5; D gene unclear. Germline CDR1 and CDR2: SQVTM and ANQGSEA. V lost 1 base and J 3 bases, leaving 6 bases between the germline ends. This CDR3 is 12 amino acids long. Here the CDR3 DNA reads TGCAGCGTTGAAGGGGCGGAAGAGACCCAGTACTTC. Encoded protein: CSVEGAEETQYF.

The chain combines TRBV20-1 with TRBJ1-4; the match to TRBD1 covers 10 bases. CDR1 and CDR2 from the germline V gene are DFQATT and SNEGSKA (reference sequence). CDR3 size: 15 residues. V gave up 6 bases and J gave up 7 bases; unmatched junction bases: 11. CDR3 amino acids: CSAIDRGLTSEKLFF. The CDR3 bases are TGCAGTGCGATCGACAGGGGGCTAACAAGTGAAAAACTGTTTTTT.

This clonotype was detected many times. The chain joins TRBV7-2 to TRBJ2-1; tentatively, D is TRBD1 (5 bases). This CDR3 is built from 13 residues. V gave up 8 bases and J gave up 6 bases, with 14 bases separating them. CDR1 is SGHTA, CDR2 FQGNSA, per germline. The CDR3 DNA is TGTGCCAGCGGTAACCAGGGTGTCAATGAGCAGTTCTTC. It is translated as CASGNQGVNEQFF.